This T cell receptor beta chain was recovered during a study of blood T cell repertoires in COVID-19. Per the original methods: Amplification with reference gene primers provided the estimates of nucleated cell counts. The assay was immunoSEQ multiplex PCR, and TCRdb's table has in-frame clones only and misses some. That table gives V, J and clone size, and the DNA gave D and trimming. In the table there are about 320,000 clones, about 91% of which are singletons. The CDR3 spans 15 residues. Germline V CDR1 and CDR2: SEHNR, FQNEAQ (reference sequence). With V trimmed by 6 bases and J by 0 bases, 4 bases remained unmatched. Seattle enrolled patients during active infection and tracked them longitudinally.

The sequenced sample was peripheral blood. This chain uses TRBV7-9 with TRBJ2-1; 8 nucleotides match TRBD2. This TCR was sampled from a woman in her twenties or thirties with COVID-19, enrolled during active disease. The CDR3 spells CASRTLAGSYNEQFF. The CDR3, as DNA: TGTGCCAGCAGAACGCTAGCGGGCTCCTACAATGAGCAGTTCTTC.